A single sample is the source of the 17 T cell receptor beta chains below, sequenced in a study of sequential checkpoint blockade in melanoma. The treatment: randomized to nivolumab then ipilimumab (arm A) or the reverse (arm B). The table came from immunoSEQ multiplex PCR; TCRdb's copy has only in-frame clones and leaves some out. The table lists around 19,000 clones, roughly 72% of them singletons, with roughly a fifth in the top ten. The material was CD8+ T cells sorted from blood (inferred from file names), obtained from a patient given nivolumab and ipilimumab in sequence. Receptors originate from a human donor with melanoma.

The genes are TRBV7-8 and TRBJ2-7; D may be TRBD1 (6 bases). Germline CDR1 is SGHVS and CDR2 is FQNEAQ. The CDR3 has 16 amino acids. V lost 2 bases, J lost 1 base, and 15 bases lay in between. The CDR3 reads CASSLKASQGSYEQYF. The CDR3 nucleotides read TGTGCCAGCAGCTTAAAAGCATCCCAGGGGTCCTACGAGCAGTACTTC. Full variable domain (outside the CDR3, taken from reference TRBV7-8 and TRBJ2-7): GAGVSQSPRYKVAKRGQDVALRCDPISGHVSLFWYQQALGQGPEFLTYFQNEAQLDKSGLPSDRFFAERPEGSVSTLKIQRTQQEDSAVYLCASSLKASQGSYEQYFGPGTRLTVT.

The rearrangement uses TRBV27 and TRBJ2-7, with 9 bases lining up with TRBD1. V lost 8 bases, J lost 2 bases, and 7 bases stayed unmatched. CDR1 is MNHEY and CDR2 is SMNVEV in the germline V gene (reference sequence). The CDR3 has 14 residues. The CDR3 nucleotides read TGTGCCAGCGGAAACCGACAGGGGGCCTACGAGCAGTACTTC. Translated: CASGNRQGAYEQYF.

The V gene is TRBV11-2, the J gene TRBJ1-4; no reliable D call. Per the germline V gene, CDR1 is SGHAT and CDR2 is FQNNGV. The CDR3 has 12 amino acids. Trimming stripped 0 bases from V and 11 bases from J, with 7 bases between. This CDR3 is CASSLDQRKLFF. The CDR3 DNA is TGTGCCAGCAGCTTAGATCAACGGAAACTGTTTTTT. Looking up the rest from reference TRBV11-2 and TRBJ1-4 gives the full variable domain: EAGVAQSPRYKIIEKRQSVAFWCNPISGHATLYWYQQILGQGPKLLIQFQNNGVVDDSQLPKDRFSAERLKGVDSTLKIQPAKLEDSAVYLCASSLDQRKLFFGSGTQLSVL.

V and J are TRBV18 and TRBJ2-5; a weak D match, TRBD1 (6 bases). The CDR3 is made up of 15 amino acids. Per the germline V gene, CDR1 is KGHSH and CDR2 is LQKENI. Trimming stripped 1 base from V and 4 bases from J, with 13 bases between. The CDR3: CASSPRTDLVETQYF. The CDR3 bases are TGTGCCAGCTCACCACGGACAGATCTGGTAGAGACCCAGTACTTC.

The V gene is TRBV19, the J gene TRBJ1-2; 8 nucleotides agree with TRBD1. The CDR3 loop spans 15 amino acids. Trimming cost V 5 bases and J 3 bases; bases outside gene matches: 8. Germline lookup yields CDR1 LNHDA and CDR2 SQIVND (reference sequence). CDR3 residues: CASSPSGGNYYGYTF. The DNA of the CDR3 is TGTGCCAGTAGTCCCTCAGGGGGCAATTACTATGGCTACACCTTC.

The gene calls are TRBV4-1 and TRBJ1-1; D is undetermined. Germline V gene lookup returns CDR1 MGHRA and CDR2 YSYEKL. The length of the CDR3 is 15 residues. V lost 1 base and J 0 bases, leaving 9 bases between the germline ends. The CDR3 reads CASSQAPTLNTEAFF. The CDR3 nucleotides read TGCGCCAGCAGCCAAGCTCCGACACTGAACACTGAAGCTTTCTTT.

The chain carries TRBV30 and TRBJ1-1; 7 positions match TRBD1. The CDR3 is made up of 13 amino acids. The germline V gene has CDR1 GTSNPN and CDR2 SVGIG (reference sequence). Germline trimming cut 5 bases from V and 4 bases from J; bases unmatched to any gene: 7. The CDR3 DNA sequence: TGTGCCTGGCCGACAGGGTTAGGCACTGAAGCTTTCTTT. It is translated as CAWPTGLGTEAFF.

This clone is labeled medium-sized. The chain joins TRBV6-4 to TRBJ2-3; 7 nucleotides match TRBD2. V lost 0 bases to trimming and J lost 4 bases; unmatched junction nucleotides: 4. CDR3 length equals 15 residues. The germline CDR1 and CDR2 sequences are MRHNA and SNTAGT. In DNA form, the CDR3 reads TGTGCCAGCAGTGACTCTGCTAGCGGATCAGATACGCAGTATTTT. Encoded protein: CASSDSASGSDTQYF.

The V and J genes are TRBV13 and TRBJ1-2; TRBD1 matches at 8 bases. The CDR3 loop spans 14 amino acids. Germline loops: CDR1 PRHDT, CDR2 FYEKMQ (reference sequence). Trimming took 4 bases from V and 2 from J; bases not matched to a gene: 3. The CDR3 DNA sequence: TGTGCCAGCAGCTCTTGGACAGGGAACTATGGCTACACCTTC. This codes for CASSSWTGNYGYTF.

This chain links TRBV6-5 with TRBJ1-1, with D possibly TRBD1 on 5 matching bases. The CDR3 has 13 residues. Trimming removed 2 bases at V and 4 bases at J, with 8 bases between. Germline V lookup: CDR1 MNHEY, CDR2 SVGAGI. The CDR3 here is CASSYMGPTEAFF. In DNA form, the CDR3 reads TGTGCCAGCAGTTACATGGGGCCCACTGAAGCTTTCTTT.

The chain uses TRBV29-1 and TRBJ2-7; TRBD1 matches 10 bases. The CDR3 covers 14 residues. Trimming at V came to 4 bases and at J to 1 base, leaving 4 bases not matched to a gene. The germline V gene encodes CDR1 SQVTM and CDR2 ANQGSEA. CDR3 sequence (DNA): TGCAGCGTTGGGGGACAGGGGCCGTCCTACGAGCAGTACTTC. This encodes CSVGGQGPSYEQYF.

The chain uses TRBV25-1 and TRBJ2-7; 7 bases line up with TRBD1. V was pared by 4 bases and J by 7 bases, with 4 bases of the junction left unmatched. CDR3 length: 12 amino acids. Germline V gene lookup returns CDR1 MGHDK and CDR2 SYGVNS. The CDR3 coding sequence is TGTGCCAGCAGTGTGACAGGGTTGGAGCAGTACTTC. Translating gives CASSVTGLEQYF.

This chain uses TRBV19 with TRBJ1-4, with D possibly matching TRBD1 (5 bases). The germline V gene has CDR1 LNHDA and CDR2 SQIVND (reference sequence). The CDR3 is made up of 13 amino acids. V lost 6 bases, J lost 7 bases, and 12 bases lay in between. CDR3 DNA sequence: TGTGCCAGTAGCACACTTAGGGGTGAAAAACTGTTTTTT. Its translation is CASSTLRGEKLFF. The full variable domain, its missing parts supplied by reference TRBV19 and TRBJ1-4, is DGGITQSPKYLFRKEGQNVTLSCEQNLNHDAMYWYRQDPGQGLRLIYYSQIVNDFQKGDIAEGYSVSREKKESFPLTVTSAQKNPTAFYLCASSTLRGEKLFFGSGTQLSVL.

The chain combines TRBV5-4 with TRBJ1-1; 8 bases align to TRBD1. Germline lookup yields CDR1 SGHNT and CDR2 YYREEE (reference sequence). Germline trimming cut 4 bases from V and 6 bases from J; bases unmatched to any gene: 5. This CDR3 comprises 13 residues. CDR3 DNA sequence: TGTGCCAGCAGCCTTTGGACAGGGCCTGAAGCTTTCTTT. Protein: CASSLWTGPEAFF.

The chain joins TRBV11-2 to TRBJ2-7; 8 bases agree with TRBD1. Trimming at V came to 1 base and at J to 4 bases, leaving 6 bases not matched to a gene. CDR1 is SGHAT, CDR2 FQNNGV, per germline. The CDR3 contains 15 residues. CDR3 amino acids: CASSLASGGWYEQYF. The DNA of the CDR3 is TGTGCCAGCAGCTTAGCATCAGGGGGCTGGTACGAGCAGTACTTC.

The chain has TRBV9 and TRBJ2-7, with 7 bases fitting TRBD2. CDR1 SGDLS and CDR2 YYNGEE come from the germline V gene. This CDR3 comprises 14 residues. The V segment lost 4 bases and the J segment 5 bases; nucleotides outside the gene matches: 9. The CDR3 loop is CASSPYGGSDEQYF. Written as DNA, the CDR3 is TGTGCCAGCAGCCCCTACGGCGGGAGCGACGAGCAGTACTTC.

The V and J genes are TRBV7-2 and TRBJ1-6; D remains unclear. V was trimmed by 5 bases and J by 0 bases, leaving 8 bases between them. Germline V gene sequence: CDR1 SGHTA, CDR2 FQGNSA. The CDR3 spans 15 residues. CDR3 region: CASSLAYSYNSPLHF. Written as DNA, the CDR3 is TGTGCCAGCAGCCTCGCCTACTCCTATAATTCACCCCTCCACTTT.